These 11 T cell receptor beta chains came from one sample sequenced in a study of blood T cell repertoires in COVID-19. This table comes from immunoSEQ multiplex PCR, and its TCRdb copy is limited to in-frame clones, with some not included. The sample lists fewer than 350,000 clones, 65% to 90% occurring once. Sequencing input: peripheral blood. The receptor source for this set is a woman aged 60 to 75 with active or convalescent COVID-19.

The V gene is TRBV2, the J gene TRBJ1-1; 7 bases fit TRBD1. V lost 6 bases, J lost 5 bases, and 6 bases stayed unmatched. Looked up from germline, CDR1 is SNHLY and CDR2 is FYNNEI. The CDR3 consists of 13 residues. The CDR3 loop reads CASRNDRETEAFF. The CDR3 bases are TGTGCCAGCAGGAATGACAGGGAGACTGAAGCTTTCTTT. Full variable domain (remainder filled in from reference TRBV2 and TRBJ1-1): EPEVTQTPSHQVTQMGQEVILRCVPISNHLYFYWYRQILGQKVEFLVSFYNNEISEKSEIFDDQFSVERPDGSNFTLKIRSTKLEDSAMYFCASRNDRETEAFFGQGTRLTVV.

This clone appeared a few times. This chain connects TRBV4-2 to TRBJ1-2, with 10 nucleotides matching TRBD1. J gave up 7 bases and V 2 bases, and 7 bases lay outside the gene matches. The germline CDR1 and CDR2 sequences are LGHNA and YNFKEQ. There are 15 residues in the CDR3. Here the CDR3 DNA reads TGTGCCAGCAGCCAAACCGCCGGGACAGGGGTTGGCTACACCTTC. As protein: CASSQTAGTGVGYTF.

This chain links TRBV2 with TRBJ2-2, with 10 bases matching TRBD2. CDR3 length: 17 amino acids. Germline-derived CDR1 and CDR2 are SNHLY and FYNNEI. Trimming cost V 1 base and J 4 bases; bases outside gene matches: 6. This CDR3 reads CASSEGLAGAGTGELFF. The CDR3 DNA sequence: TGTGCCAGCAGTGAAGGGCTAGCGGGGGCAGGCACCGGGGAGCTGTTTTTT.

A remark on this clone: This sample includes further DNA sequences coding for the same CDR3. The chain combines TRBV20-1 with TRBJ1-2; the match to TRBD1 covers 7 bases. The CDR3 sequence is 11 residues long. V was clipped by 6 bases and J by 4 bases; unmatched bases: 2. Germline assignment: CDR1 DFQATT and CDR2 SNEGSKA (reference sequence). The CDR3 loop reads CSARQGYGYTF. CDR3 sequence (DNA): TGCAGTGCAAGACAGGGCTATGGCTACACCTTC.

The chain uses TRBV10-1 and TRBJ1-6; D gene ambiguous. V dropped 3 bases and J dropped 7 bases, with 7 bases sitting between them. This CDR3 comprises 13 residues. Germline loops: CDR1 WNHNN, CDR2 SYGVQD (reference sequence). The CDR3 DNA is TGCGCCAGCAGTGACAGGCAGAATTCACCCCTCCACTTT. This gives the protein CASSDRQNSPLHF.

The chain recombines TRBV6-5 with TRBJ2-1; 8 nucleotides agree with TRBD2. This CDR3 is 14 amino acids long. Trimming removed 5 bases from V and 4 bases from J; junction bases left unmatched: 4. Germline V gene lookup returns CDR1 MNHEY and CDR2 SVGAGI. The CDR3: CASSNSGAYNEQFF. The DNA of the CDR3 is TGTGCCAGCAGTAATAGCGGGGCTTACAATGAGCAGTTCTTC.

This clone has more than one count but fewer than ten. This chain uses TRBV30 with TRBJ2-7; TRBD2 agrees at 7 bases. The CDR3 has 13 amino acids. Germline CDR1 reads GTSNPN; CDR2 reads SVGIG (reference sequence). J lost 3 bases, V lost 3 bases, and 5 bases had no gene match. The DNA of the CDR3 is TGTGCCTGGAGCCTCGGGAGGTACTACGAGCAGTACTTC. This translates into CAWSLGRYYEQYF.

The CDR3, as DNA: TGTGCCAGCAGCTTAGTAGGGACAGGGAGAGTTATGGGCTTATATGGCTACACCTTC. Amino acid sequence: CASSLVGTGRVMGLYGYTF. The chain carries TRBV7-6 and TRBJ1-2; TRBD1 matches 9 bases. V gave up 1 base and J gave up 5 bases; unmatched junction bases: 17. The germline CDR1 and CDR2 sequences are SGHVS and FNYEAQ. CDR3 length equals 19 residues.

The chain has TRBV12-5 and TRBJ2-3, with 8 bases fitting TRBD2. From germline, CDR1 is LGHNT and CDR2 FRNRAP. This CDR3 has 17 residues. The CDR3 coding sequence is TGTGCCTCAACCGGGCCACCGAGCGGGGGTAGCACAGATACGCAGTATTTT. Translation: CASTGPPSGGSTDTQYF.

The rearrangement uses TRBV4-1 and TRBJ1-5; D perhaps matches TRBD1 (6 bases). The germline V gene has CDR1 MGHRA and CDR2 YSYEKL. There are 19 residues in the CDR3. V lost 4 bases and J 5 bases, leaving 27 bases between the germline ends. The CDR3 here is CASSPEFGGGAPSDQPQHF. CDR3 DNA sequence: TGCGCCAGCAGCCCAGAGTTTGGGGGGGGCGCGCCGAGTGATCAGCCCCAGCATTTT.

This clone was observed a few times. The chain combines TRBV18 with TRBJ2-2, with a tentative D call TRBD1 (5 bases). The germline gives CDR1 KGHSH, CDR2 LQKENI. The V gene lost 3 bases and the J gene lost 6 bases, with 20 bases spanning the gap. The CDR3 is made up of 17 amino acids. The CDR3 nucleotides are TGTGCCAGCTCACCCCTAGGGGCCCTTGTCACCGCCGGGGAGCTGTTTTTT. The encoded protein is CASSPLGALVTAGELFF.